The 25 T cell receptor beta chains below come from one sample, sequenced in a study of blood T cells in healthy people across ages. A J-beta primer mix and a sample-barcoded 5' primer were used in a second PCR of about 7 to 11 cycles. TCRdb fed the 5' RACE reads into MiXCR, producing one record per CDR3 protein. Of approximately 1.5 million distinct CDR3 sequences in the sample, 35% to 45% were seen once. The specimen sequenced was blood. The receptors come from a woman aged 18-30 years in good health.

The CDR3 reads CASSDRQGNNEQFF. In DNA form, the CDR3 reads TGCGCCAGCAGCGACCGACAGGGAAACAATGAGCAGTTCTTC. The V gene is TRBV5-1, the J gene TRBJ2-1; TRBD1 aligns across 7 bases. The trim removed 4 bases at V and 5 bases at J, leaving 6 bases unmatched. CDR3 length equals 14 residues. Germline V gene sequence: CDR1 SGHRS, CDR2 YFSETQ. Supplemented by reference TRBV5-1 and TRBJ2-1, the full variable domain reads KAGVTQTPRYLIKTRGQQVTLSCSPISGHRSVSWYQQTPGQGLQFLFEYFSETQRNKGNFPGRFSGRQFSNSRSEMNVSTLELGDSALYLCASSDRQGNNEQFFGPGTRLTVL.

This clonotype came up a few times. The chain is built from TRBV13 and TRBJ2-7; possibly TRBD2 for D (5 bases). The V end lost 5 bases, the J end lost 5 bases, and 7 bases lay between the germline ends. The V gene's germline CDR1 is PRHDT and CDR2 FYEKMQ (reference sequence). The length of the CDR3 is 11 residues. DNA of the CDR3: TGTGCCAGCAGCGGAGCGGACGAGCAGTACTTC. This gives the protein CASSGADEQYF.

The chain is built from TRBV14 and TRBJ2-1, with D possibly TRBD2 on 7 matching bases. Trimming cost V 4 bases and J 1 base, with 11 bases left between them. In germline, CDR1 is SGHDN, CDR2 FVKESK. This CDR3 contains 15 residues. CDR3 residues: CASSPKGGSYNEQFF. The CDR3 region has the DNA TGTGCCAGCAGCCCCAAGGGGGGGTCCTACAATGAGCAGTTCTTC.

V usage is TRBV12-3 or TRBV12-4 and J usage is TRBJ2-6; 9 bases map to TRBD1. Losses at the gene ends were 6 bases for V and 3 bases for J; bases not matched to a gene: 9. CDR3 length: 17 residues. CDR3 coding DNA: TGTGCCAGCAGGTACAGGGGGCGCGAGGTTGGGGCCAACGTCCTGACTTTC. This encodes CASRYRGREVGANVLTF.

This clonotype was counted a few times. The CDR3 here is CASSLGEGPDTQYF. The CDR3 bases are TGTGCCAGCAGCTTAGGGGAAGGACCCGATACGCAGTATTTT. The rearrangement uses TRBV11-3 and TRBJ2-3; D is unclear. Germline loops: CDR1 SGHNT, CDR2 YENEEA. The CDR3 runs to 14 residues. V was trimmed by 1 base and J by 6 bases, leaving 11 bases between them.

This chain uses TRBV9 with TRBJ2-5; 8 bases align to TRBD1. CDR1 SGDLS and CDR2 YYNGEE come from the germline V gene. This CDR3 spans 15 amino acids. The V and J ends lost 3 bases and 4 bases, in that order; junction bases with no gene match: 8. As DNA, the CDR3 is TGTGCCAGCAGCGCAAACGGCGGACAGGGAGAGACCCAGTACTTC. Its protein is CASSANGGQGETQYF.

The chain uses TRBV4-2 and TRBJ2-7, with D possibly matching TRBD1 (5 bases). Per the germline V gene, CDR1 is LGHNA and CDR2 is YNFKEQ. The CDR3 runs to 13 residues. V dropped 3 bases and J dropped 5 bases, with 11 bases sitting between them. This chain's CDR3 is CASSHPRENEQYF. CDR3 DNA sequence: TGTGCCAGCAGCCATCCCAGGGAAAACGAGCAGTACTTC.

V is TRBV7-2 and J is TRBJ2-5; D tentatively fits TRBD1 or TRBD2 (5 bases each). The CDR3 loop spans 16 amino acids. The germline V gene encodes CDR1 SGHTA and CDR2 FQGNSA. V lost 7 bases, J lost 2 bases, and 20 bases lay in between. CDR3 nucleotide sequence: TGTGCCAGCAAATCGGGGACGGGTTCTCGTCAAGAGACCCAGTACTTC. This codes for CASKSGTGSRQETQYF.

The V call is TRBV12-3 or TRBV12-4, the J call TRBJ2-2, with 7 bases matching TRBD1. This CDR3 has 15 amino acids. V shed 6 bases and J 6 bases; nucleotides not matched to a gene: 10. The CDR3 DNA follows: TGTGCCAGCAGGGGGACAGCCCTTTTTCCCGGGGAGCTGTTTTTT. This sequence encodes CASRGTALFPGELFF.

V is TRBV12-3 or TRBV12-4 and J is TRBJ2-5, with D hard to call. V was pared by 1 base and J by 1 base, with 10 bases between. CDR3 size: 15 residues. CDR3 loop: CASSLEQRVQETQYF. In DNA, the CDR3 is TGTGCCAGCAGTTTAGAGCAGAGAGTCCAAGAGACCCAGTACTTC.

This chain uses TRBV28 with TRBJ2-7; 7 bases are a match to TRBD1. Looked up from germline, CDR1 is MDHEN and CDR2 is SYDVKM. CDR3 length: 16 amino acids. J lost 1 base, V lost 6 bases, and 12 bases had no gene match. The CDR3 protein is CASSPPRTGLSYEQYF. The CDR3 bases are TGTGCCAGCAGCCCCCCCCGGACAGGTCTTTCCTACGAGCAGTACTTC.

A word on this clonotype: The junction departs from germline at one end; a sequencing error may be responsible. The chain recombines TRBV6-2 or TRBV6-3 with TRBJ2-2, with D maybe TRBD1 (6 bases). Germline CDR1 reads MNHEY; CDR2 reads SVGEGT. The CDR3 has 18 residues. The CDR3 DNA follows: TGTGCCAGCAGTTGGGGACATCCCTCAGCCCCGAACGCCGGGGAGCTGTTTTTT. Translation: CASSWGHPSAPNAGELFF.

The V call is TRBV5-1, the J call TRBJ2-1; D perhaps matches TRBD2 (5 bases). Trimming pared 4 bases from V and 3 bases from J, leaving 14 bases between. The CDR3 has 15 amino acids. Germline CDR1 reads SGHRS; CDR2 reads YFSETQ. In DNA form, the CDR3 reads TGCGCCAGCAGCCTCGGACGAGCGGTCTACAATGAGCAGTTCTTC. It encodes CASSLGRAVYNEQFF.

In its sample, this clonotype was seen a few times. The rearrangement uses TRBV3-1 and TRBJ1-1; 7 nucleotides line up with TRBD1. The CDR3 sequence is 14 residues long. Germline V gene sequence: CDR1 LGHDT, CDR2 YNNKEL (reference sequence). J lost 4 bases, V lost 4 bases, and 6 bases had no gene match. CDR3 residues: CASSLQGGSTEAFF. The CDR3 nucleotides are TGTGCCAGCAGCCTCCAGGGGGGTAGCACTGAAGCTTTCTTT.

This clonotype was counted a few times. The V call is TRBV6-2 or TRBV6-3, the J call TRBJ2-7; TRBD2 agrees at 11 bases. CDR1 is MNHEY and CDR2 is SVGEGT in the germline V gene. This CDR3 comprises 16 residues. The V segment lost 8 bases and the J segment 2 bases; nucleotides outside the gene matches: 11. CDR3 sequence: CASEPAGLAETYEQYF. The CDR3 DNA reads TGTGCCAGCGAACCGGCGGGACTAGCGGAAACCTACGAGCAGTACTTC.

The V and J genes are TRBV12-3 or TRBV12-4 and TRBJ2-1; TRBD1 matches 8 bases. The V segment lost 6 bases and the J segment 7 bases; nucleotides outside the gene matches: 5. This CDR3 has 13 amino acids. The CDR3 DNA sequence: TGTGCCAGCAGAAACAGGGGGAGAAATGAGCAGTTCTTC. Translation: CASRNRGRNEQFF.

Concerning this clonotype itself: The junction does not match germline at one end; this may be a read error. The chain links TRBV20-1 to TRBJ1-2; maybe TRBD1 (5 bases). The CDR3 contains 11 residues. The germline V gene has CDR1 DFQATT and CDR2 SNEGSKA (reference sequence). The CDR3 sequence: CSARGNYGHTF. DNA for the CDR3: TGCAGTGCCCGGGGCAACTATGGCCACACCTTC.

Of note for this clonotype: The junction differs from germline at one of its ends, possibly a read error. The chain has TRBV4-1 and TRBJ2-3; 8 positions match TRBD1. The CDR3 has 17 amino acids. CDR1 and CDR2 (germline): MGHRA, YSYEKL. The CDR3 here is CAGSQAGGQARAQGQYF. In DNA form, the CDR3 reads TGTGCCGGCAGTCAGGCCGGGGGACAGGCTAGAGCCCAGGGGCAGTATTTT.

The chain has TRBV21-1 and TRBJ1-3; the DNA was not used to check the table's D call, TRBD1. TRBV21-1 is a known pseudogene. This CDR3 is 14 amino acids long. CDR3 in amino acids: CASTGTPTGNTIYF. CDR3 DNA: TGTGCCAGCACCGGGACCCCAACTGGAAACACCATATATTTT.

In its sample, this clonotype was seen a few times. The chain links TRBV27 to TRBJ1-4; tentative D call: TRBD1 (5 bases). V lost 5 bases and J 1 base, leaving 11 bases between the germline ends. This CDR3 region has 15 residues. Germline V gene lookup returns CDR1 MNHEY and CDR2 SMNVEV (reference sequence). This CDR3 is CASSGTGGTNEKLFF. CDR3 DNA sequence: TGTGCCAGCAGTGGGACGGGCGGAACTAATGAAAAACTGTTTTTT.

This clonotype was recorded a few times. This chain uses TRBV4-2 with TRBJ2-3; 8 bases align to TRBD2. The CDR3 spans 17 residues. Germline V lookup: CDR1 LGHNA, CDR2 YNFKEQ. The V segment lost 1 base and the J segment 2 bases; nucleotides outside the gene matches: 8. The CDR3 protein is CASSQVRSGGATDTQYF. The CDR3 bases are TGTGCCAGCAGCCAAGTCAGATCGGGGGGGGCCACAGATACGCAGTATTTT.

V is TRBV7-9 and J is TRBJ2-7, with 7 bases matching TRBD1. J lost 0 bases, V lost 2 bases, and 4 bases had no gene match. Germline CDR1 reads SEHNR; CDR2 reads FQNEAQ (reference sequence). The CDR3 is 15 amino acids. The CDR3 DNA reads as TGTGCCAGCAGCTTATTACAGGGGACCTCCTACGAGCAGTACTTC. Its protein product is CASSLLQGTSYEQYF.

This clonotype was picked up a small number of times. V and J are TRBV6-2 or TRBV6-3 and TRBJ2-7, with D unresolved. Looked up from germline, CDR1 is MNHEY and CDR2 is SVGEGT. V was trimmed by 7 bases and J by 2 bases, leaving 6 bases between them. CDR3 length: 11 amino acids. The chain's CDR3 is CASKAAYEQYF. The CDR3 nucleotides read TGTGCCAGCAAGGCGGCCTACGAGCAGTACTTC.

The chain joins TRBV6-6 to TRBJ2-7; D is uncertain. This CDR3 spans 13 amino acids. Germline assignment: CDR1 MNHNY and CDR2 SVGAGI (reference sequence). V lost 1 base and J 5 bases, leaving 9 bases between the germline ends. The CDR3, as DNA: TGTGCCAGCAGTTACTTCGGGCGTGACGAGCAGTACTTC. Protein: CASSYFGRDEQYF.

The chain employs TRBV7-6 and TRBJ2-1; a weak D match, TRBD1 (6 bases). V lost 5 bases, J lost 5 bases, and 16 bases lay in between. Germline assignment: CDR1 SGHVS and CDR2 FNYEAQ. The CDR3 contains 15 residues. As DNA, the CDR3 is TGTGCCAGCAGCAAAATGTGGGGGCGGGACAATGAGCAGTTCTTC. Amino acids: CASSKMWGRDNEQFF.